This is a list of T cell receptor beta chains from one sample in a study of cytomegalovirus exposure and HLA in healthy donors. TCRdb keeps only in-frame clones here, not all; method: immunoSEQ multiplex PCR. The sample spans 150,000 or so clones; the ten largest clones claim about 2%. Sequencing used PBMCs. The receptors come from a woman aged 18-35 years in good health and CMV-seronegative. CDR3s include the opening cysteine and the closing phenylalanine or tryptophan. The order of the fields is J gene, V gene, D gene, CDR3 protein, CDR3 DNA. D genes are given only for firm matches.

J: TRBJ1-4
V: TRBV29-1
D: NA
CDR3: CSGHVSEKLFF
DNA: TGCAGCGGACATGTTAGTGAAAAACTGTTTTTT

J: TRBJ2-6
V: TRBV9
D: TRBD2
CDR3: CASSEEGVSGRASGANVLTF
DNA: TGTGCCAGCAGCGAGGAGGGGGTAAGCGGGAGGGCCTCTGGGGCCAACGTCCTGACTTTC

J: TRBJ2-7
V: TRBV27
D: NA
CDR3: CASSLDSANEQYF
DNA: TGTGCCAGCAGTTTGGACAGTGCAAACGAGCAGTACTTC

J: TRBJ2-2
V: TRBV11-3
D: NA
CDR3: CASSPRLSGELFF
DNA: TGTGCCAGCAGCCCGCGGTTGTCCGGGGAGCTGTTTTTT

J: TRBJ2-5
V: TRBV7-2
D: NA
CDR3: CASSPGFRETQYF
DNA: TGTGCCAGCAGCCCGGGGTTCCGGGAGACCCAGTACTTC

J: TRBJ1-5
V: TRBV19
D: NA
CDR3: CASSTKRGLYQPQHF
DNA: TGTGCCAGTAGTACTAAGAGGGGACTGTATCAGCCCCAGCATTTT

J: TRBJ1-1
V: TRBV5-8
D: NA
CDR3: CASRPRQTLNTEAFF
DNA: TGTGCCAGCAGGCCCCGACAGACCCTGAACACTGAAGCTTTCTTT

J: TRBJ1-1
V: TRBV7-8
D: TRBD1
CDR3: CASSFWDRVNTEAFF
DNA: TGTGCCAGCAGCTTTTGGGACAGGGTGAACACTGAAGCTTTCTTT

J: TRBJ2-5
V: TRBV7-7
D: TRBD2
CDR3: CASSLRSGRAGETQYF
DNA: TGTGCCAGCAGCTTAAGGAGCGGGAGGGCCGGAGAGACCCAGTACTTC

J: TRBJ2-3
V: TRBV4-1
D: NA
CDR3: CASSQPYRESDTQYF
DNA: TGCGCCAGCAGCCAGCCATACAGGGAGTCAGATACGCAGTATTTT

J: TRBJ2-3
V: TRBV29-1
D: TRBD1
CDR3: CSAHRDRGTDTQYF
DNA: TGCAGCGCGCACCGGGACAGGGGAACAGATACGCAGTATTTT

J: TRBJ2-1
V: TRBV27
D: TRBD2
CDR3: CASRDLAGLYNEQFF
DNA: TGTGCCAGCAGGGACTTAGCGGGGCTTTACAATGAGCAGTTCTTC

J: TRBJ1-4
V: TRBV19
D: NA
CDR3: CASSRPGGEKLFF
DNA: TGTGCCAGTAGTAGGCCAGGAGGTGAAAAACTGTTTTTT

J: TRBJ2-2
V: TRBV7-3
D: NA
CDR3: CASSLTRVANTGELFF
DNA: TGTGCCAGCAGCTTAACGCGGGTCGCGAACACCGGGGAGCTGTTTTTT

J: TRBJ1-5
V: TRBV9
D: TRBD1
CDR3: CASSAGGYSNQPQHF
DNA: TGTGCCAGCAGCGCAGGGGGTTATAGCAATCAGCCCCAGCATTTT

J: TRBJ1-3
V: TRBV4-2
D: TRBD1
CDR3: CASSSSGQSSGNTIYF
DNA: TGTGCCAGCAGTTCCTCGGGACAGAGCTCTGGAAACACCATATATTTT

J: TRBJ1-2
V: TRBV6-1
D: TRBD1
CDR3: CASSSPNRGYGYTF
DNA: TGTGCCAGCAGTAGCCCCAACAGGGGCTATGGCTACACCTTC

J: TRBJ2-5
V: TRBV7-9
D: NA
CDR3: CASSLDRYQETQYF
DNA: TGTGCCAGCAGCTTAGACAGGTACCAAGAGACCCAGTACTTC

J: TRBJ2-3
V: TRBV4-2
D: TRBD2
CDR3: CASSQGTSGRDTQYF
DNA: TGTGCCAGCAGCCAAGGGACTAGCGGGAGAGATACGCAGTATTTT

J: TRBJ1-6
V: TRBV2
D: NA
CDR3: CASSASSGTNSPLHF
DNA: TGTGCCAGCAGTGCCTCGTCAGGAACGAATTCACCCCTCCACTTT

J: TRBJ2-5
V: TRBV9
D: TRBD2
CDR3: CASAEGGVSETQYF
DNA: TGTGCCAGCGCGGAGGGAGGGGTTTCGGAGACCCAGTACTTC

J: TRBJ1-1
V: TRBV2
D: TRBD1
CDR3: CASLGQENTEAFF
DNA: TGTGCCAGCCTGGGACAGGAAAACACTGAAGCTTTCTTT

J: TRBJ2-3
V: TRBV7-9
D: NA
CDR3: CASSPKTADTQYF
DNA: TGTGCCAGCAGCCCAAAGACAGCAGATACGCAGTATTTT

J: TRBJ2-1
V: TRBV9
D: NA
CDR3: CASSRLAASPSYNEQFF
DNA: TGTGCCAGCAGCCGTCTCGCGGCTAGTCCCTCCTACAATGAGCAGTTCTTC

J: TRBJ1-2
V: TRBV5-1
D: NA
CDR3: CASSLGFEANYGYTF
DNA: TGCGCCAGCAGCTTGGGCTTTGAGGCGAACTATGGCTACACCTTC

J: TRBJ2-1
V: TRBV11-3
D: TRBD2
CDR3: CASSSETSGSRKNNEQFF
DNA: TGTGCCAGCAGCTCAGAGACTAGCGGGAGTAGGAAAAACAATGAGCAGTTCTTC

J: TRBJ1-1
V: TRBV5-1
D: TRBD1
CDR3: CASSLGGGVTEAFF
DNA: TGCGCCAGCAGCTTAGGAGGGGGCGTGACTGAAGCTTTCTTT

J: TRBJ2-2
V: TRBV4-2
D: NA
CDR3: CASSQNQLVDAGELFF
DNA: TGTGCCAGCAGCCAAAACCAACTAGTAGATGCCGGGGAGCTGTTTTTT

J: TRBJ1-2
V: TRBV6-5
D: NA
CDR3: CASSYRGGYTF
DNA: TGTGCCAGCAGTTACAGGGGCGGCTACACCTTC